A single sample is the source of the 31 T cell receptor beta chains below, sequenced in a study of response to subunit inactivated influenza vaccine. From the RT-PCR reads, TCRdb called clonotypes with MiXCR, one entry per CDR3 protein. The table lists about 580,000 distinct CDR3 sequences, roughly 15% of them singletons, with more than 9.5% in the top ten. The sequencing used PBMCs from blood, collected about 11 days after vaccination. The source is a man over 45 who received an inactivated influenza vaccine.

This clonotype has only a few counts. This chain links TRBV7-9 with TRBJ2-1; 7 nucleotides agree with TRBD1. This CDR3 is built from 14 residues. V gave up 7 bases and J gave up 3 bases; unmatched junction bases: 6. Germline V lookup: CDR1 SEHNR, CDR2 FQNEAQ (reference sequence). In nucleotides, the CDR3 is TGTGCCAGCAATGGGGACAGTCACTACAATGAGCAGTTCTTC. It codes for CASNGDSHYNEQFF.

The chain joins TRBV14 to TRBJ1-1, with unresolved D. The CDR3 extends over 14 amino acids. Germline CDR1 is SGHDN and CDR2 is FVKESK. The V gene lost 3 bases and the J gene lost 0 bases, with 8 bases spanning the gap. The chain's CDR3 is CASSQSSMNTEAFF. The CDR3 coding sequence is TGTGCCAGCAGCCAGAGCAGCATGAACACTGAAGCTTTCTTT.

In its sample, this clonotype was seen a few times. The chain combines TRBV5-1 with TRBJ2-1; 12 nucleotides agree with TRBD2. Germline CDR1 and CDR2: SGHRS and YFSETQ. V was clipped by 3 bases and J by 10 bases; unmatched bases: 14. The CDR3 has 17 amino acids. The CDR3 DNA follows: TGCGCCAGCAGCTCGGGGATGCTAGCGGGAGGGCCTGGAGAGCAGTTCTTC. It specifies CASSSGMLAGGPGEQFF.

In regard to this clonotype: A clone one base away is much larger, so this may be a read error. This chain connects TRBV5-1 to TRBJ2-3; D gene ambiguous. Germline values: CDR1 SGHRS, CDR2 YFSETQ. This CDR3 is built from 15 residues. This CDR3 is CTSSPAPVTTDTQYF. DNA of the CDR3: TGCACCAGCAGCCCGGCACCGGTGACCACAGATACGCAGTATTTT.

This clonotype was counted a few times. This sequence joins TRBV11-2 and TRBJ2-6; TRBD1 aligns across 8 bases. Germline V gene sequence: CDR1 SGHAT, CDR2 FQNNGV. The CDR3 consists of 19 residues. Trimming removed 5 bases from V and 5 bases from J; junction bases left unmatched: 17. The CDR3 protein is CASSPGQGLVMSWANVLTF. In DNA, the CDR3 is TGTGCCAGCAGCCCCGGACAGGGTCTTGTTATGAGCTGGGCCAACGTCCTGACTTTC.

This clonotype was detected only a few times. The chain joins TRBV28 to TRBJ2-5; D gene unclear. The CDR3 is 13 amino acids. V lost 2 bases and J 5 bases, leaving 9 bases between the germline ends. Looked up from germline, CDR1 is MDHEN and CDR2 is SYDVKM. CDR3 nucleotide sequence: TGTGCCAGCAGTTTACCCAGCTACGAGACCCAGTACTTC. Its protein is CASSLPSYETQYF.

This clonotype was found a few times. V is TRBV1 and J is TRBJ2-7; the D call of TRBD2 is as the table states it, not checked on the DNA. TRBV1 is a pseudogene. There are 13 residues in the CDR3. The CDR3 region is CTSSQARTSGGDF. The CDR3 DNA sequence: TGCACCAGCAGCCAAGCGAGGACTAGCGGAGGGGACTTC.

This clonotype was counted between two and nine times. The chain couples TRBV20-1 to TRBJ1-1; TRBD1 aligns across 9 bases. The germline V gene has CDR1 DFQATT and CDR2 SNEGSKA (reference sequence). J gave up 0 bases and V 0 bases, and 5 bases lay outside the gene matches. This CDR3 is 16 amino acids long. CDR3 loop: CSAREHRDRVNTEAFF. CDR3 nucleotides: TGCAGTGCTAGAGAACACCGGGACAGGGTGAACACTGAAGCTTTCTTT.

This clonotype has a handful of counts. The V and J genes are TRBV28 and TRBJ1-6; tentative D call: TRBD1 (5 bases). V lost 2 bases and J lost 10, with 9 bases in between. Germline values: CDR1 MDHEN, CDR2 SYDVKM. CDR3 length: 13 residues. CDR3 nucleotide sequence: TGTGCCAGCAGTTTAACGAGGGGCTCACCCCTCCACTTT. This encodes CASSLTRGSPLHF. The full variable domain, in which reference TRBV28 and TRBJ1-6 provide the parts outside the CDR3, is DVKVTQSSRYLVKRTGEKVFLECVQDMDHENMFWYRQDPGLGLRLIYFSYDVKMKEKGDIPEGYSVSREKKERFSLILESASTNQTSMYLCASSLTRGSPLHFGNGTRLTVT.

This clonotype has a count of ten or more. The chain recombines TRBV29-1 with TRBJ2-4; 9 bases line up with TRBD1. V shed 7 bases, J shed 9 bases, and the junction held 16 bases outside the gene matches. There are 15 residues in the CDR3. Per germline, CDR1 SQVTM and CDR2 ANQGSEA. The CDR3 loop is CSAAAGQGRGGIQYF. CDR3 nucleotide sequence: TGCAGCGCGGCGGCGGGACAGGGTAGGGGGGGCATTCAGTACTTC.

The chain is built from TRBV7-2 and TRBJ2-1; TRBD2 matches at 8 bases. Trimming cost V 4 bases and J 2 bases; bases outside gene matches: 4. This CDR3 is built from 15 residues. CDR1 and CDR2 (germline): SGHTA, FQGNSA. Here the CDR3 DNA reads TGTGCCAGCAGCTCCGAGACTAGCGCCTACAATGAGCAGTTCTTC. Protein sequence: CASSSETSAYNEQFF.

This clonotype was detected only a few times. This sequence joins TRBV6-2 or TRBV6-3 and TRBJ1-5; 7 bases agree with TRBD1. Germline V gives CDR1 MNHEY, CDR2 SVGEGT. Unmatched junction bases numbered 11, after V lost 1 base and J lost 5 bases. The CDR3 covers 17 residues. CDR3: CASSYYRHRGHDQPQHF. Written as DNA, the CDR3 is TGTGCCAGCAGTTACTACCGCCACAGGGGACACGATCAGCCCCAGCATTTT.

This clonotype was seen only a few times. The chain combines TRBV7-9 with TRBJ1-4; a weak D match, TRBD1 (5 bases). CDR1 is SEHNR, CDR2 FQNEAQ, per germline (reference sequence). The CDR3 spans 13 residues. The V and J ends lost 3 bases and 12 bases respectively, with 14 bases between them. The CDR3 coding sequence is TGTGCCAGCAGCTTTGACCGGGGGAGCGAACTGTTTTTT. The encoded protein is CASSFDRGSELFF.

This clonotype was counted between two and nine times. V usage is TRBV5-6 and J usage is TRBJ2-5; TRBD1 aligns across 8 bases. The CDR3 contains 15 residues. Per germline, CDR1 SGHDT and CDR2 YYEEEE. Trimming took 4 bases from V and 5 from J; bases not matched to a gene: 10. In DNA, the CDR3 is TGTGCCAGCAGCCAACGGACAGGGACGAGGGAGACCCAGTACTTC. Amino acid sequence: CASSQRTGTRETQYF. Supplemented by reference TRBV5-6 and TRBJ2-5, the full variable domain reads DAGVTQSPTHLIKTRGQQVTLRCSPKSGHDTVSWYQQALGQGPQFIFQYYEEEERQRGNFPDRFSGHQFPNYSSELNVNALLLGDSALYLCASSQRTGTRETQYFGPGTRLLVL.

This clonotype was seen only a few times. V and J are TRBV4-2 and TRBJ2-7, with a weak D call TRBD1 (5 bases). The CDR3 extends over 13 amino acids. Trimming left V 1 base short and J 7 bases short, with 11 bases between. Looked up from germline, CDR1 is LGHNA and CDR2 is YNFKEQ. The CDR3 bases are TGTGCCAGCAGCCAAGCGTCAGGGCATGAGCAGTACTTC. Translated: CASSQASGHEQYF.

This clonotype has a handful of counts. The chain couples TRBV20-1 to TRBJ2-3, with D tentatively TRBD2 (6 bases). This CDR3 spans 16 amino acids. V dropped 3 bases and J dropped 0 bases, with 16 bases sitting between them. Germline values: CDR1 DFQATT, CDR2 SNEGSKA (reference sequence). CDR3 loop: CSASPRGSGSTDTQYF. The CDR3 bases are TGCAGTGCTAGTCCCCGGGGTAGCGGCAGCACAGATACGCAGTATTTT.

As DNA, the CDR3 is TGTGCCAGCAGTTTTCCCGGACTAGCGGGGGCCTCGGGGACCCAGTACTTC. As protein: CASSFPGLAGASGTQYF. This chain joins TRBV12-3 or TRBV12-4 and TRBJ2-5; 13 bases align to TRBD2. The CDR3 covers 17 residues. The trim removed 3 bases at V and 7 bases at J, leaving 11 bases unmatched.

In its sample, this clonotype was seen a few times. The rearrangement uses TRBV9 and TRBJ2-5, with 7 positions matching TRBD2. CDR1 SGDLS and CDR2 YYNGEE come from the germline V gene. The ends lost 0 bases at V and 3 bases at J; junction bases unmatched: 5. This CDR3 is built from 15 residues. The CDR3 loop reads CASSVAGGREETQYF. The CDR3 DNA follows: TGTGCCAGCAGCGTAGCGGGGGGTAGGGAAGAGACCCAGTACTTC. Together with reference TRBV9 and TRBJ2-5, the CDR3 gives the full variable domain: DSGVTQTPKHLITATGQRVTLRCSPRSGDLSVYWYQQSLDQGLQFLIQYYNGEERAKGNILERFSAQQFPDLHSELNLSSLELGDSALYFCASSVAGGREETQYFGPGTRLLVL.

The chain carries TRBV6-1 and TRBJ1-1; D not resolved. CDR3 length: 13 residues. Germline CDR1 MNHNS, CDR2 SASEGT. V lost 3 bases and J lost 2, with 7 bases in between. For the CDR3, the DNA is TGTGCCAGCAGTGAGAATGGAAACACTGAAGCTTTCTTT. It encodes CASSENGNTEAFF.

The chain combines TRBV7-9 with TRBJ2-3; 13 bases fit TRBD2. V trimming: 10 bases; J trimming: 0 bases; junction bases outside the gene matches: 7. The CDR3 is 16 residues long. Germline assignment: CDR1 SEHNR and CDR2 FQNEAQ (reference sequence). The chain's CDR3 is CATGLAGASSTDTQYF. The CDR3 nucleotides are TGTGCCACCGGACTAGCGGGAGCATCTAGCACAGATACGCAGTATTTT.

Only a few counts were recorded for this clonotype. The genes are TRBV5-1 and TRBJ2-2; possible D gene TRBD1, 5 bases. This CDR3 has 13 residues. The V gene lost 4 bases and the J gene lost 3 bases, with 7 bases spanning the gap. From germline, CDR1 is SGHRS and CDR2 YFSETQ. The CDR3 protein is CASSIRDTGELFF. In DNA, the CDR3 is TGCGCCAGCAGCATCAGGGACACCGGGGAGCTGTTTTTT.

The rearrangement links TRBV19 to TRBJ2-1, with 8 bases identical to TRBD1. The CDR3 runs 15 residues. V dropped 4 bases and J dropped 0; count of bases not matched to a gene: 2. Germline CDR1 and CDR2: LNHDA and SQIVND (reference sequence). The CDR3 DNA follows: TGTGCCAGTAGTACACAGGGGGGCTCCTACAATGAGCAGTTCTTC. It specifies CASSTQGGSYNEQFF.

A few counts support this clonotype. This chain joins TRBV7-9 and TRBJ2-3, with 7 bases fitting TRBD1. Germline V lookup: CDR1 SEHNR, CDR2 FQNEAQ (reference sequence). V dropped 8 bases and J dropped 5; count of bases not matched to a gene: 7. CDR3 length: 13 amino acids. CDR3 amino acids: CASGTGVEDTQYF. DNA of the CDR3: TGTGCCAGCGGAACAGGGGTTGAAGATACGCAGTATTTT.

The chain joins TRBV7-2 to TRBJ2-7; 9 nucleotides align to TRBD2. Germline V gives CDR1 SGHTA, CDR2 FQGNSA. J gave up 6 bases and V 4 bases, and 4 bases lay outside the gene matches. The length of the CDR3 is 13 residues. The CDR3 here is CASSSSGASEQYF. DNA of the CDR3: TGTGCCAGCAGCTCTAGCGGGGCGTCCGAGCAGTACTTC.

The sample holds a few counts of this clonotype. The chain recombines TRBV10-3 with TRBJ2-2; TRBD1 might be the D (6 bases). Germline lookup yields CDR1 ENHRY and CDR2 SYGVKD. Trimming left V 3 bases short and J 6 bases short, with 11 bases between. The CDR3 loop spans 14 amino acids. This CDR3 reads CAISDEQGAGELFF. DNA of the CDR3: TGTGCCATCAGTGACGAACAGGGTGCCGGGGAGCTGTTTTTT.

This clonotype was seen a handful of times. J is TRBJ2-5 and V is TRBV3-1, with unresolved D. The germline V gene has CDR1 LGHDT and CDR2 YNNKEL (reference sequence). This CDR3 region has 15 residues. V was cut by 2 bases and J by 5 bases, with 15 bases left in between. The CDR3 DNA sequence: TGTGCCAGCAGCCAACCGTCCGGCCTGGTGGAGACCCAGTACTTC. Protein product: CASSQPSGLVETQYF.

The chain combines TRBV5-1 with TRBJ1-6; tentative D call: TRBD1 (5 bases). V was clipped by 4 bases and J by 7 bases, with 12 bases between them. Germline CDR1 reads SGHRS; CDR2 reads YFSETQ. This CDR3 comprises 14 residues. Written as DNA, the CDR3 is TGCGCCAGCAGCCCTAGCGGGGGGAATTCACCCCTCCACTTT. This encodes CASSPSGGNSPLHF. Supplemented by reference TRBV5-1 and TRBJ1-6, the full variable domain reads KAGVTQTPRYLIKTRGQQVTLSCSPISGHRSVSWYQQTPGQGLQFLFEYFSETQRNKGNFPGRFSGRQFSNSRSEMNVSTLELGDSALYLCASSPSGGNSPLHFGNGTRLTVT.

The gene calls are TRBV4-3 and TRBJ2-6; D not certain. V lost 1 base and J lost 0, with 7 bases in between. The germline CDR1 and CDR2 sequences are LGHNA and YSLEER. This CDR3 contains 16 residues. The CDR3 is CASSQGLGSGANVLTF. In DNA, the CDR3 is TGCGCCAGCAGCCAAGGTCTAGGCTCTGGGGCCAACGTCCTGACTTTC.

This clonotype was recorded a few times. The chain has TRBV20-1 and TRBJ1-6, with TRBD1 matching 11 bases. The V segment lost 5 bases and the J segment 8 bases; nucleotides outside the gene matches: 8. Per germline, CDR1 DFQATT and CDR2 SNEGSKA (reference sequence). This CDR3 has 15 residues. In nucleotides, the CDR3 is TGCAGTGCTGGACAGGGGGCGTCCCCCCATTCACCCCTCCACTTT. It codes for CSAGQGASPHSPLHF.

In its sample, this clonotype was seen once. CDR3 region: CASSQDRPEGQFF. CDR3 nucleotides: TGTGCCAGCAGCCAAGACCGCCCGGAGGGACAGTTCTTC. This chain connects TRBV4-2 to TRBJ2-1; possible D gene TRBD2, 6 bases. In germline, CDR1 is LGHNA, CDR2 YNFKEQ. Trimming stripped 0 bases from V and 13 bases from J, with 13 bases between. This CDR3 is 13 amino acids long.

This rearrangement joins TRBV11-3 to TRBJ2-1, with a tentative D call TRBD1 (10 bases). The CDR3 length is 17 residues. Deletions cut 9 bases from V and 6 bases from J, with 27 bases between. CDR1 and CDR2 from the germline V gene are SGHNT and YENEEA. For the CDR3, the DNA is TGTGCCAGTAGCCGGGACAGGGGTAGCGGGAGACCCAATGAGCAGTTCTTC. This encodes CASSRDRGSGRPNEQFF.